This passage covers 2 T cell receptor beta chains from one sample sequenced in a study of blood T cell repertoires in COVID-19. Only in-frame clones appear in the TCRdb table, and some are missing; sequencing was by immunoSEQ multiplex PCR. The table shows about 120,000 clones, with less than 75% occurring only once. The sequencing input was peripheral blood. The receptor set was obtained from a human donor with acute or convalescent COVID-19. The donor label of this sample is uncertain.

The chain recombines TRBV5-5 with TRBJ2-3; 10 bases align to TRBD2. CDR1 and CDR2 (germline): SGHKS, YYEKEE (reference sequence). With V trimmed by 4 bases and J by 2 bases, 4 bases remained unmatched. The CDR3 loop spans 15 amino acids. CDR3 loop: CASSGAGGTTDTQYF. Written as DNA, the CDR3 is TGTGCCAGCAGCGGAGCGGGGGGGACCACAGATACGCAGTATTTT. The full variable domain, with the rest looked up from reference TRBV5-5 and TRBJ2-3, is DAGVTQSPTHLIKTRGQQVTLRCSPISGHKSVSWYQQVLGQGPQFIFQYYEKEERGRGNFPDRFSARQFPNYSSELNVNALLLGDSALYLCASSGAGGTTDTQYFGPGTRLTVL.

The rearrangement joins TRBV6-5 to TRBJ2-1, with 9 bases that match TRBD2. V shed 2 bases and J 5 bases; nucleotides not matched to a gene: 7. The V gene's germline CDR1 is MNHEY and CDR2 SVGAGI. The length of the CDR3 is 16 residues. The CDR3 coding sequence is TGTGCCAGCAGTTACAAGCAGCTAGCGGGGAACAATGAGCAGTTCTTC. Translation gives CASSYKQLAGNNEQFF.